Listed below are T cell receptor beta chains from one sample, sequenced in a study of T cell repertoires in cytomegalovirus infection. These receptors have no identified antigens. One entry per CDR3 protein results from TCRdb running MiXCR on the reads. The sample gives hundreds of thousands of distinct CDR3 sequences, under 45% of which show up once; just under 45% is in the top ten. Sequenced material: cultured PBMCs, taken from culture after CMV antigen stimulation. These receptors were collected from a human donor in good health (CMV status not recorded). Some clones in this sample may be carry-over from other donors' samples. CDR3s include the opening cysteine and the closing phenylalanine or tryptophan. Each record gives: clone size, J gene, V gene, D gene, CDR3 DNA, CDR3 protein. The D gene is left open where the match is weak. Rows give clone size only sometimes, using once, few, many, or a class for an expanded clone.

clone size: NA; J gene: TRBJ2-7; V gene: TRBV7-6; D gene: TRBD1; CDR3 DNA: TGTGCCAGCAGCTTAGTCGGGACAGGGGGTTTCTACGAGCAGTACTTC; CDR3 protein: CASSLVGTGGFYEQYF
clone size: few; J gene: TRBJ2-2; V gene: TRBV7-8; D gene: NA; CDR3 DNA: TGTGCCAGCAGCTCAGGACGCCCGGCCTTTTTATCCGGGGAGCTGTTTTTT; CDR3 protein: CASSSGRPAFLSGELFF
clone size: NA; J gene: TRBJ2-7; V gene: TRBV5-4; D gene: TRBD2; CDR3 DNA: TGTGCCAGCAGCTTGGGGGCAGCGGGACCCTCCTACGAGCAGTACTTC; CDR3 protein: CASSLGAAGPSYEQYF
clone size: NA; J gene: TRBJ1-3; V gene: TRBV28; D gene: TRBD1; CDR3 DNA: TGTGCCAGCAGTGCACCGGGACAGGGAAACACCATATATTTT; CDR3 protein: CASSAPGQGNTIYF
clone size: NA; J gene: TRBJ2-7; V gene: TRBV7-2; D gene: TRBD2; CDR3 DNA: TGTGCCAGCAGCGACGAAGACCCTCTACTAGCGGGATTCTACGAGCAGTACTTC; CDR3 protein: CASSDEDPLLAGFYEQYF
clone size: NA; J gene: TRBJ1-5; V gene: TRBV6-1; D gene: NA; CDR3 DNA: TGTGCCAGCTGGGGTTCAGACGGGCAGCCCCAGCATTTT; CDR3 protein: CASWGSDGQPQHF
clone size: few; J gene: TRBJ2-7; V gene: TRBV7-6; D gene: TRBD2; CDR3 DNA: TGTGCCAGCAGCTTAAGACTAGCGGGATTCGACGAGCAGTACTTC; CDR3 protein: CASSLRLAGFDEQYF
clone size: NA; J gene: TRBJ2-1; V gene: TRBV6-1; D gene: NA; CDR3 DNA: TGTGCCACCACGACGTACTACAATGAGCAGTTCTTC; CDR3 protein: CATTTYYNEQFF
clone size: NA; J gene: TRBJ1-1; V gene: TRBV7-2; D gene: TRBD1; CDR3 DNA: TGTGCCAGCAGCCCGCGGACAGGGCTTAGAGGTGAAGCTTTCTTT; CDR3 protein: CASSPRTGLRGEAFF
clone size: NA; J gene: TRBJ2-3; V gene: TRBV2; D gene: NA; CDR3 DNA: TGTGCCAGCAGTGTTAACTCGGCGGATACGCAGTATTTT; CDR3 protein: CASSVNSADTQYF
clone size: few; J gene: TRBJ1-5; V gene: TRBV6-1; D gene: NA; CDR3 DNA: TGTGCCAGCACATGGACAGCGAATCAGCCCCAGCATTTT; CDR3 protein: CASTWTANQPQHF
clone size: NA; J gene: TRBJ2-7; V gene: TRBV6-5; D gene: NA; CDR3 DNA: TGTGCCAGCAGTCTGACCTCCTTCTCCTACGAGCAGTACTTC; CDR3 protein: CASSLTSFSYEQYF
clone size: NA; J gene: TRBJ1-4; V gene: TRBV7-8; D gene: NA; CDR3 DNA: TGTGCCAGCAGCTTAGCCCGACTAGCAACTAATGAAAAACTGTTTTTT; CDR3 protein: CASSLARLATNEKLFF
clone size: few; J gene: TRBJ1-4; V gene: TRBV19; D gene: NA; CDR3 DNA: TGTGCCAGCGCAAATGAAAAACTGTTTTTT; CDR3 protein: CASANEKLFF
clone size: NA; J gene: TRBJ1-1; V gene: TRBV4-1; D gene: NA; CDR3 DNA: TGCGCCAGCAGCCAAGGGAGCGCTGAAGCTTTCTTT; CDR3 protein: CASSQGSAEAFF
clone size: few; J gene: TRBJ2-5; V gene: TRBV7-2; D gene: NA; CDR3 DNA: TGTGCCAGCAGCTTCGTTAACAGAGAAGAGACCCAGTACTTC; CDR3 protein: CASSFVNREETQYF
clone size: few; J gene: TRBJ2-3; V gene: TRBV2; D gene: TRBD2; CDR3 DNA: TGTGCCAGCAGTGGGGGATCGGCTAGCGGGAGGAAGTATTTT; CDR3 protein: CASSGGSASGRKYF
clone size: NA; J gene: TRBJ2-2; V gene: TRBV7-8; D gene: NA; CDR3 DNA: TGTGCCAGCAGCTCCCGCGTGGCTAGGGGAACCGGGGAGCTGTTTTTT; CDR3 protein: CASSSRVARGTGELFF
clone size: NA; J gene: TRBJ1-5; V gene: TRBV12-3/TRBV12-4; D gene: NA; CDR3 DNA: TGTGCCAGCAGTTTGGGGATTCTCGATCAGCCCCAGCATTTT; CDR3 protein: CASSLGILDQPQHF
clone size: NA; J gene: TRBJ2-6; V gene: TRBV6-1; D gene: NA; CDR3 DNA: TGTGCCACGAGCCTTGGGGCCAACGTCCTGACTTTC; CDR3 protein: CATSLGANVLTF
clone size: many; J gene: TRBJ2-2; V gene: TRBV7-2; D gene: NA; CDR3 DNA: TGTGCCAGCAGCGGAGGCATTGTCGACACCGGGGAGCTGTTTTTT; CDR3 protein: CASSGGIVDTGELFF
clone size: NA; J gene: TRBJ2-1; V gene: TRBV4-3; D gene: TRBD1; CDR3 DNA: TGCGCCAGCAGCAGGGGACAGGTTTTACACAATGAGCAGTTCTTC; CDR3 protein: CASSRGQVLHNEQFF